The rows below give T cell receptor beta chains drawn from one sample of a study of blood T cell repertoires in COVID-19. The method was immunoSEQ multiplex PCR; TCRdb's version includes in-frame clones alone and lacks a portion of them. The table lists about 420,000 clones, roughly 90% of them singletons. Sequencing was performed on peripheral blood. These receptors originate from a man aged 18 to 35 with COVID-19, enrolled during active disease. Both conserved end residues are part of each CDR3. The D gene is left open where the match is weak. Clone size is stated in some rows and not others, as once, few, many or a class when expanded.

V	J	size	D	DNA	CDR3
TRBV30	TRBJ1-1	NA	NA	TGTGCCTGGATCTACGGGGGAGGCACTGAAGCTTTCTTT	CAWIYGGGTEAFF
TRBV21-1	TRBJ1-5	NA	NA	TGTGCCAGCAGCAAAGCGAAACGGGGGAGTCAGCCCCAGCATTTT	CASSKAKRGSQPQHF
TRBV7-2	TRBJ2-3	NA	NA	TGTGCCAGCAGCTTTGATGGACTATCGAGGAATACGCAGTATTTT	CASSFDGLSRNTQYF
TRBV14	TRBJ2-1	NA	NA	TGTGCCAGCAGCCAAGATCTGATAGCCCGCGAGCAGTTCTTC	CASSQDLIAREQFF
TRBV7-7	TRBJ2-5	NA	TRBD2	TGTGCTAGCAGCTTAGCACTCTTCAGCGGGAGCGGAGAGACCCAGTACTTC	CASSLALFSGSGETQYF
TRBV19	TRBJ2-2	NA	NA	TGTGCCAGTAGGAAATGGGAGTCTTCAGACACCGGGGAGCTGTTTTTT	CASRKWESSDTGELFF
TRBV5-5	TRBJ1-4	once	TRBD1	TGTGCCAGCAGCCCGGACAGGGGCCGTGAAAAACTGTTTTTT	CASSPDRGREKLFF
TRBV27	TRBJ2-2	NA	NA	TGTGCCAGCAGTTTGTCTGACAGACTGAACACCGGGGAGCTGTTTTTT	CASSLSDRLNTGELFF
TRBV7-2	TRBJ2-7	NA	NA	TGTGCCAGCAGCTTACAACTTTCGCGCGAGCAGTACTTC	CASSLQLSREQYF
TRBV7-9	TRBJ2-5	NA	NA	TGTGCCAGCAGCTCCCCTTGGGACACAAATGGGGAGACCCAGTACTTC	CASSSPWDTNGETQYF
TRBV5-1	TRBJ2-1	NA	TRBD2	TGCGCCAGCAGCCGAAGAAGCGGGGCGAGCTCCTACAATGAGCAGTTCTTC	CASSRRSGASSYNEQFF
TRBV2	TRBJ1-5	NA	TRBD1	TGTGCCACCACAGGGGGCTTCGGTCAGCCCCAGCATTTT	CATTGGFGQPQHF
TRBV5-5	TRBJ2-2	NA	TRBD2	TGTGCCAGCAGCCGACTAGCGGGGCAGAACACCGGGGAGCTGTTTTTT	CASSRLAGQNTGELFF
TRBV18	TRBJ1-1	NA	TRBD1	TGTGCCAGCTCCGTCGGGAGGGGGCGGGTTGAAGCTTTCTTT	CASSVGRGRVEAFF
TRBV10-1	TRBJ1-3	NA	NA	TGCGCCAGCAGTGAGAAGCGGCAAGGAAACACCATATATTTT	CASSEKRQGNTIYF
TRBV5-1	TRBJ2-7	NA	NA	TGCGCCAGCAGCTTGGTGGCGGCAGAAGGAGAGCAGTACTTC	CASSLVAAEGEQYF
TRBV9	TRBJ1-2	NA	NA	TGTGCCAGCAGCGTAGATCAGGGGAGCTATGGCTACACCTTC	CASSVDQGSYGYTF
TRBV25-1	TRBJ2-2	NA	NA	TGTGCCAGCAGTGAGGGGGGTCATTGGGACTCCGGGGAGCTGTTTTTT	CASSEGGHWDSGELFF
TRBV7-2	TRBJ2-1	NA	TRBD2	TGTGCCAGCAGCTTAGTGTTGCTAGCGGGGGGTAATCACAATGAGCAGTTCTTC	CASSLVLLAGGNHNEQFF
TRBV10-3	TRBJ2-7	NA	NA	TGTGCCATCTCTGTTGGGAAGGGGGTCTACGAGCAGTACTTC	CAISVGKGVYEQYF
TRBV27	TRBJ2-1	once	TRBD1	TGTGCCAGCAACAGGGGCCGGGGATACAATGAGCAGTTCTTC	CASNRGRGYNEQFF
TRBV10-2	TRBJ2-7	once	NA	TGCGCCAGCTCCTCGACGGACACCTATTCCGGCGAGCAGTACTTC	CASSSTDTYSGEQYF
TRBV2	TRBJ2-5	NA	TRBD1	TGTGCCAGCTCGAGGGGGCCTTGGGAGACCCAGTACTTC	CASSRGPWETQYF
TRBV6-5	TRBJ2-1	NA	NA	TGTGCCAGCAGTTACTCGAGGTCTCAGGAGCAGTTCTTC	CASSYSRSQEQFF
TRBV9	TRBJ2-2	NA	NA	TGTGCCAGCAGCCCCGTCGGTACCGGGGAGCTGTTTTTT	CASSPVGTGELFF
TRBV27	TRBJ1-1	once	TRBD1	TGTGCCAGCAGTTCAGGACAGGGGGGGGACACTGAAGCTTTCTTT	CASSSGQGGDTEAFF
TRBV24-1	TRBJ1-1	NA	TRBD1	TGTGCCACCAGTGATTCCAAGACAGGGGGCTGGACTGAAGCTTTCTTT	CATSDSKTGGWTEAFF
TRBV28	TRBJ1-3	NA	TRBD1	TGTGCCAGCAGTTCCCTCCCGGGACAGGGAAACACCATATATTTT	CASSSLPGQGNTIYF
TRBV5-1	TRBJ2-1	NA	TRBD2	TGCGCCAGCAGCTACCTGGGACTAGAGCTTTACAATGAGCAGTTCTTC	CASSYLGLELYNEQFF
TRBV13	TRBJ2-5	NA	NA	TGTGCCAGCAGCACCCCCTCCGGACAGGAGACCCAGTACTTC	CASSTPSGQETQYF
TRBV19	TRBJ2-7	NA	NA	TGTGCCAGTAGTGGTGGGGGGTCCTCCTACGAGCAGTACTTC	CASSGGGSSYEQYF
TRBV6-5	TRBJ1-4	NA	TRBD1	TGTGCCAGCGGAGACAGGGGTGCTAATGAAAAACTGTTTTTT	CASGDRGANEKLFF
TRBV7-8	TRBJ1-5	NA	NA	TGTGCCAGCAGCCTTCAGGGTAATCAGCCCCAGCATTTT	CASSLQGNQPQHF
TRBV5-1	TRBJ2-7	NA	NA	TGCGCCAGCAGCTCGGCCGGGACATCTTCCTACGAGCAGTACTTC	CASSSAGTSSYEQYF
TRBV20-1	TRBJ1-2	NA	TRBD1	TGCAGTGCTAGTGCCGGGACAGCCTATGGCTACACCTTC	CSASAGTAYGYTF
TRBV14	TRBJ1-4	NA	NA	TGTGCCAGCGCCCAACAAACAGGACGTAGTGAAAAACTGTTTTTT	CASAQQTGRSEKLFF
TRBV2	TRBJ2-7	once	NA	TGTGCCAGCAGTTCGGGGACTTCCGAGCAGTACTTC	CASSSGTSEQYF
TRBV5-1	TRBJ1-5	once	TRBD1	TGCGCCAGCAGCTCGGGACAGGATAGCAATCAGCCCCAGCATTTT	CASSSGQDSNQPQHF
TRBV24-1	TRBJ1-6	NA	TRBD1	TGTGCCACCCCCGCCCGGGACAGGGCGCTTAGGTCACCCCTCCACTTT	CATPARDRALRSPLHF
TRBV24-1	TRBJ1-2	NA	NA	TGTGCCACCAGTGATTTTACAGGAACCTCCTATGGCTACACCTTC	CATSDFTGTSYGYTF
TRBV9	TRBJ2-1	NA	TRBD1	TGTGCCAGCAGCCCCTGGGCAGGGGGCTACAATGAGCAGTTCTTC	CASSPWAGGYNEQFF
TRBV5-6	TRBJ2-7	NA	NA	TGTGCCAGCAGCTTGCTGGGGGACACACTGCAGTACTTC	CASSLLGDTLQYF
TRBV18	TRBJ2-7	NA	TRBD2	TGTGCCAGCACCCCGGGGGGGGCCTACGAGCAGTACTTC	CASTPGGAYEQYF
TRBV6-5	TRBJ1-1	NA	TRBD1	TGTGCCAGCAGGGGACAGGGACGGAACACTGAAGCTTTCTTT	CASRGQGRNTEAFF
TRBV7-9	TRBJ1-3	once	NA	TGTGCCAGCACCACCGGAGGGAGCTCTGGAAACACCATATATTTT	CASTTGGSSGNTIYF
TRBV19	TRBJ1-2	once	NA	TGTGCCAGTATGGCAGTCTATGGCTACACCTTC	CASMAVYGYTF
TRBV7-6	TRBJ2-2	NA	NA	TGTGCCAGCAGCTTACTTAGCGCGACTGGGGAGCTGTTTTTT	CASSLLSATGELFF
TRBV2	TRBJ1-3	NA	TRBD1	TGTGCCAGCACCTTCTCACAGGGGGCGGCTGGAAACACCATATATTTT	CASTFSQGAAGNTIYF
TRBV15	TRBJ1-1	few	NA	TGTGCCACCAGCAGAGATCAGGACAGCTCCACTGAAGCTTTCTTT	CATSRDQDSSTEAFF
TRBV20-1	TRBJ2-7	NA	NA	TGCAGTGCTGTGCGACTAGAAAGGTACTTC	CSAVRLERYF
TRBV3-1/TRBV3-2	TRBJ2-7	few	TRBD2	TGTGCCAGCAGCCCAGGGACTAGCGGGAACTACGAGCAGTACTTC	CASSPGTSGNYEQYF